Below are 21 T cell receptor beta chains sequenced from a single sample in a study of response to subunit inactivated influenza vaccine. One entry per CDR3 protein, called by TCRdb with MiXCR from the RT-PCR reads. The sample contains around 480,000 distinct CDR3 sequences, around 9.9% of which appear only once. The sample in question was PBMCs from blood, obtained roughly 6 weeks after vaccination. Source of these receptors: a man aged 45-65 years who received an inactivated influenza vaccine.

This clonotype was seen ten or more times. The V gene is TRBV10-3, the J gene TRBJ2-5; 7 positions agree with TRBD2. CDR3 length: 12 residues. Germline CDR1 is ENHRY and CDR2 is SYGVKD. J was trimmed by 5 bases and V by 6 bases; bases with no gene match: 3. CDR3 region: CAISGLGETQYF. CDR3 in DNA: TGTGCCATCAGCGGACTAGGGGAGACCCAGTACTTC.

The chain has TRBV2 and TRBJ2-7; TRBD1 agrees at 7 bases. CDR1 is SNHLY, CDR2 FYNNEI, per germline. V lost 6 bases, J lost 11 bases, and 4 bases stayed unmatched. The CDR3 has 10 residues. CDR3 sequence reads: CASRAGTEYF. DNA for the CDR3: TGTGCCAGCAGGGCCGGGACAGAGTACTTC.

This clonotype was counted at least ten times. For the CDR3, the DNA is TGCGCCAGCAGCCTAGGTTTCGGGGCGGCGGCAGATACGCAGTATTTT. Its protein is CASSLGFGAAADTQYF. The chain links TRBV5-1 to TRBJ2-3; D is possibly TRBD1 or TRBD2 (5 bases each). This CDR3 region has 16 residues. Germline values: CDR1 SGHRS, CDR2 YFSETQ. Trimming left V 4 bases short and J 4 bases short, with 19 bases between.

V is TRBV12-3 or TRBV12-4 and J is TRBJ1-1, with D possibly matching TRBD1 (6 bases). This CDR3 comprises 13 residues. The V and J ends lost 4 bases and 5 bases respectively, with 11 bases between them. CDR3: CASSSQGWTEAFF. CDR3 in DNA: TGTGCCAGCAGTTCTCAGGGGTGGACTGAAGCTTTCTTT.

V is TRBV12-3 or TRBV12-4 and J is TRBJ1-2; tentatively, D is TRBD1 (5 bases). The CDR3 is 14 residues long. V dropped 0 bases and J dropped 7 bases, with 12 bases sitting between them. Here the CDR3 DNA reads TGTGCCAGCAGTTTAGCACCCGGGGGTGTTGGCTACACCTTC. Its protein is CASSLAPGGVGYTF.

This clonotype was seen a handful of times. The V call is TRBV15, the J call TRBJ2-1; D perhaps matches TRBD2 (5 bases). Germline assignment: CDR1 LNHNV and CDR2 YYDKDF (reference sequence). V lost 3 bases, J lost 7 bases, and 19 bases lay in between. The CDR3 totals 16 residues. The CDR3 sequence is CATSSEGLYVWNEQFF. Here the CDR3 DNA reads TGTGCCACCAGCAGCGAAGGACTGTACGTTTGGAATGAGCAGTTCTTC. The full variable domain, rest sourced from reference TRBV15 and TRBJ2-1, is DAMVIQNPRYQVTQFGKPVTLSCSQTLNHNVMYWYQQKSSQAPKLLFHYYDKDFNNEADTPDNFQSRRPNTSFCFLDIRSPGLGDTAMYLCATSSEGLYVWNEQFFGPGTRLTVL.

This clonotype came up many times. The genes are TRBV6-2 or TRBV6-3 and TRBJ1-1, with a weak D call TRBD1 (5 bases). CDR1 and CDR2 from the germline V gene are MNHEY and SVGEGT. This CDR3 is 15 amino acids long. V was shortened by 5 bases and J by 1 base, with 14 bases between the two germline ends. The chain's CDR3 is CASSQLRGRNTEAFF. The CDR3 DNA follows: TGTGCCAGCAGTCAACTGAGGGGCCGGAACACTGAAGCTTTCTTT.

This clonotype appeared a few times. The J gene is TRBJ2-3, the V gene TRBV12-3 or TRBV12-4, with a weak D call TRBD2 (5 bases). The V end was cut by 6 bases, the J end by 2 bases, with 12 bases between. The CDR3 is 14 amino acids. CDR3 sequence reads: CASSRQRTTDTQYF. CDR3 sequence (DNA): TGTGCCAGCAGCCGCCAGCGGACCACAGATACGCAGTATTTT.

This clonotype has only one observation. This sequence joins TRBV4-2 and TRBJ1-4; D may be TRBD1 (5 bases). V lost 2 bases and J 6 bases, leaving 10 bases between the germline ends. From germline, CDR1 is LGHNA and CDR2 YNFKEQ. The CDR3 is 14 residues long. CDR3 region: CASSQRGSYEKLFF. The CDR3 nucleotides are TGTGCCAGCAGCCAAAGGGGTTCCTATGAAAAACTGTTTTTT.

There are a few counts of this clonotype. The V and J genes are TRBV7-6 and TRBJ2-3; 11 nucleotides line up with TRBD1. The CDR3 is made up of 16 amino acids. From germline, CDR1 is SGHVS and CDR2 FNYEAQ. V was pared by 5 bases and J by 0 bases, with 4 bases of the junction left unmatched. The CDR3 region is CASSKDRGRSTDTQYF. Written as DNA, the CDR3 is TGTGCCAGCAGCAAGGACAGGGGGCGAAGCACAGATACGCAGTATTTT.

Only a few counts were recorded for this clonotype. This chain joins TRBV11-2 and TRBJ1-5; 8 bases align to TRBD1. This CDR3 has 14 amino acids. The germline CDR1 and CDR2 sequences are SGHAT and FQNNGV. V lost 5 bases and J lost 6; bases outside the gene matches: 6. CDR3 sequence: CASSLPGQGQPQHF. DNA for the CDR3: TGTGCCAGCAGCCTACCTGGACAGGGTCAGCCCCAGCATTTT.

This clonotype was seen more than once but under ten times. The chain links TRBV4-3 to TRBJ2-5; D might be TRBD2 (6 bases). Per germline, CDR1 LGHNA and CDR2 YSLEER. V was pared by 1 base and J by 5 bases, with 14 bases between. CDR3 size: 15 residues. The chain's CDR3 is CASSQGVGGSETQYF. In nucleotides, the CDR3 is TGCGCCAGCAGCCAAGGGGTTGGGGGGTCGGAGACCCAGTACTTC.

The chain joins TRBV20-1 to TRBJ2-4; unclear D gene. CDR3 length: 12 amino acids. V was shortened by 1 base and J by 15 bases, with 16 bases between the two germline ends. Germline V gene sequence: CDR1 DFQATT, CDR2 SNEGSKA (reference sequence). The CDR3 bases are TGCAGTGCTAGAGCACCGACGGACCTCTCGTACTTC. Translated, it gives CSARAPTDLSYF.

This clonotype was observed a handful of times. The V call is TRBV5-4, the J call TRBJ1-1, with TRBD1 identical over 7 bases. Trimming cost V 3 bases and J 1 base; bases outside gene matches: 6. Per the germline V gene, CDR1 is SGHNT and CDR2 is YYREEE (reference sequence). The CDR3 consists of 15 residues. The CDR3, as DNA: TGTGCCAGCAGCTCAAGGACAGGTCAGAACACTGAAGCTTTCTTT. Its translation: CASSSRTGQNTEAFF.

This clonotype was found a few times. The V and J genes are TRBV12-3 or TRBV12-4 and TRBJ2-7; 9 nucleotides agree with TRBD2. With 4 bases clipped from V and 7 bases from J, the junction kept 2 bases outside the gene matches. The CDR3 loop spans 12 amino acids. CDR3 sequence: CASSWTSEEQYF. The CDR3 nucleotides are TGTGCCAGCAGTTGGACTAGCGAGGAGCAGTACTTC.

This chain's CDR3 is CATSRDLGSNQPQHF. CDR3 nucleotides: TGTGCCACCAGCAGGGACTTAGGGAGTAATCAGCCCCAGCATTTT. This chain connects TRBV15 to TRBJ1-5; unclear D gene. V was cut by 3 bases and J by 4 bases, with 13 bases left in between. CDR1 is LNHNV and CDR2 is YYDKDF in the germline V gene (reference sequence). The CDR3 has 15 residues.

Written as DNA, the CDR3 is TGTGCCAGCCTTCCCCGGGGGGGCGCAGGAATTCAGCCCCAGCATTTT. Translating gives CASLPRGGAGIQPQHF. The chain uses TRBV19 and TRBJ1-5, with D possibly matching TRBD1 (6 bases). V lost 9 bases and J lost 6, with 24 bases in between. The V gene's germline CDR1 is LNHDA and CDR2 SQIVND (reference sequence). CDR3 length: 16 amino acids.

This clonotype was seen ten or more times. This chain links TRBV12-3 or TRBV12-4 with TRBJ2-6; TRBD1 agrees at 7 bases. The CDR3 runs 18 residues. Unmatched junction bases numbered 12, after V lost 7 bases and J lost 0 bases. CDR3 sequence (DNA): TGTGCCAGCACCAAAAGAGGGGGCTCGACCTCTGGGGCCAACGTCCTGACTTTC. Its protein is CASTKRGGSTSGANVLTF.

This clonotype was detected ten times or more. V and J are TRBV25-1 and TRBJ2-3; D may be TRBD1 (5 bases). The V end lost 3 bases, the J end lost 1 base, and 5 bases lay between the germline ends. The CDR3 runs 13 residues. CDR1 and CDR2 (germline): MGHDK, SYGVNS. This chain's CDR3 is CASSDRGTDTQYF. Here the CDR3 DNA reads TGTGCCAGCAGTGACAGGGGCACAGATACGCAGTATTTT. The full variable domain, with the rest looked up from reference TRBV25-1 and TRBJ2-3, is EADIYQTPRYLVIGTGKKITLECSQTMGHDKMYWYQQDPGMELHLIHYSYGVNSTEKGDLSSESTVSRIRTEHFPLTLESARPSHTSQYLCASSDRGTDTQYFGPGTRLTVL.

This clonotype has more than one count but fewer than ten. The rearrangement joins TRBV20-1 to TRBJ1-2; D gene uncertain. V lost 7 bases and J 4 bases, leaving 22 bases between the germline ends. This CDR3 region has 15 residues. The germline gives CDR1 DFQATT, CDR2 SNEGSKA (reference sequence). In nucleotides, the CDR3 is TGCAGTGTTGTCCGTGGAGATATCTCTCTCTATGGCTACACCTTC. This encodes CSVVRGDISLYGYTF.

In this sample, this clonotype turned up a few times. V usage is TRBV27 and J usage is TRBJ2-7; D might be TRBD2 (5 bases). This CDR3 region has 14 residues. The V gene's germline CDR1 is MNHEY and CDR2 SMNVEV (reference sequence). V lost 0 bases and J lost 1, with 7 bases in between. As DNA, the CDR3 is TGTGCCAGCAGTTTATCGAGGGCGTCCTACGAGCAGTACTTC. This encodes CASSLSRASYEQYF.